What follows are 4 T cell receptor beta chains derived from one specimen sequenced in a study of T cells in Graves' hyperthyroidism and ophthalmopathy. Using RNA transcripts as the source, TCR beta CDR3 regions were amplified. The TCR CDR3 was amplified in a first-round RT-PCR using the HTBI primer set. From the multiplex PCR reads, TCRdb called clonotypes with MiXCR, one entry per CDR3 protein. The sample yields hundreds of thousands of distinct CDR3 sequences, around a fifth seen once. Sequences were obtained from blood. The source is a woman aged 70-85 years with Graves' ophthalmopathy.

This clonotype has a handful of counts. V is TRBV6-1 and J is TRBJ2-5; D gene ambiguous. Trimming took 7 bases from V and 2 from J, leaving 11 bases between them. The CDR3 extends over 13 amino acids. CDR1 and CDR2 from the germline V gene are MNHNS and SASEGT. The CDR3 DNA is TGTGCCAGCACGGCTAGTCATCAAGAGACCCAGTACTTC. Translating it yields CASTASHQETQYF.

There are a few counts of this clonotype. J is TRBJ2-4 and V is TRBV6-1; tentative D call: TRBD1 (5 bases). The V end was cut by 8 bases, the J end by 7 bases, with 12 bases between. Germline V gene sequence: CDR1 MNHNS, CDR2 SASEGT. CDR3 length: 12 residues. The CDR3 region has the DNA TGTGCCAGCTGGGCAGGGATGAACATTCAGTACTTC. Encoded protein: CASWAGMNIQYF.

In its sample, this clonotype was seen a few times. The chain is built from TRBV7-2 and TRBJ2-7; 8 bases line up with TRBD1. The CDR3 loop spans 15 amino acids. Trimming cost V 5 bases and J 2 bases; bases outside gene matches: 8. Germline CDR1 is SGHTA and CDR2 is FQGNSA. The CDR3 DNA reads TGTGCCAGCAGCCGCAGGACAGGGATAACCTACGAGCAGTACTTC. Translated, it gives CASSRRTGITYEQYF.

In the case of this clonotype: Here the CDR3 omits its conserved ending phenylalanine or tryptophan, so a read error is the likely source. The chain couples TRBV20-1 to TRBJ1-2; the match to TRBD1 covers 7 bases. V was pared by 6 bases and J by 3 bases, with 7 bases of the junction left unmatched. This CDR3 spans 13 amino acids. CDR1 and CDR2 (germline): DFQATT, SNEGSKA (reference sequence). The CDR3 here is CSAYRQGYYGYTL. As DNA, the CDR3 is TGCAGTGCGTATAGACAGGGTTACTATGGCTACACCCTC.